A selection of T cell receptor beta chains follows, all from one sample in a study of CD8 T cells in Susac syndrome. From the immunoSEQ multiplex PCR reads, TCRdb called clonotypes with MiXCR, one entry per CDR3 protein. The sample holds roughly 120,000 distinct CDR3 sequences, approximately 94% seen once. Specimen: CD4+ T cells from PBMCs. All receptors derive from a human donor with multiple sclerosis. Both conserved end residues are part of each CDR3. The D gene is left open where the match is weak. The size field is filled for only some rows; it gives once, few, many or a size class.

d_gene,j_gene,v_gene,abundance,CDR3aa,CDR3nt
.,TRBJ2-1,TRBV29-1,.,CSVAGMGYNEQFF,TGCAGCGTTGCCGGGATGGGCTACAATGAGCAGTTCTTC
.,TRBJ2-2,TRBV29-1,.,CSVYTGELFF,TGCAGCGTTTACACCGGGGAGCTGTTTTTT
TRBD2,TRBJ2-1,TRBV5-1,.,CASSVVAGGRNEQFF,TGCGCCAGCAGCGTCGTAGCGGGAGGGAGGAATGAGCAGTTCTTC
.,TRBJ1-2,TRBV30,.,CAWSAWSDRFNYGYTF,TGTGCCTGGAGTGCGTGGTCGGACCGATTTAACTATGGCTACACCTTC
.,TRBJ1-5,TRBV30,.,CATSGSGNQPQHF,TGTGCCACTTCAGGGTCGGGCAATCAGCCCCAGCATTTT
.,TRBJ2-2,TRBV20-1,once,CSAHPGGSTGELFF,TGCAGTGCTCATCCAGGGGGGAGCACCGGGGAGCTGTTTTTT
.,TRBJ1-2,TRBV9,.,CASSVGAQGAHGYTF,TGTGCCAGCAGCGTAGGGGCCCAGGGAGCCCATGGCTACACCTTC
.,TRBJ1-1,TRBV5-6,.,CASSSAWVGGNTEAFF,TGTGCCAGCAGCTCCGCTTGGGTGGGAGGGAACACTGAAGCTTTCTTT
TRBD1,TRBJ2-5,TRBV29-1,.,CSVGGRGRETQYF,TGCAGCGTTGGAGGCAGGGGGCGAGAGACCCAGTACTTC
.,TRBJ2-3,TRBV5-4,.,CASSLITGGDTQYF,TGTGCCAGCAGCTTGATCACAGGTGGAGATACGCAGTATTTT
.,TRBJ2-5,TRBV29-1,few,CSVSLLGETQYF,TGCAGCGTCTCCCTTCTTGGAGAGACCCAGTACTTC
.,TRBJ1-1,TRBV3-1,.,CASSRRGGRINTEAFF,TGTGCCAGCAGCCGCCGTGGGGGGCGGATTAACACTGAAGCTTTCTTT
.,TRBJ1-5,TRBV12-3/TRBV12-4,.,CASSFRVWGQPQHF,TGTGCCAGCAGTTTCCGAGTATGGGGGCAGCCCCAGCATTTT
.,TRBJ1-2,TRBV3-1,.,CASSQRGVSRTGYTF,TGTGCCAGCAGCCAACGAGGAGTGTCGAGAACTGGCTACACCTTC
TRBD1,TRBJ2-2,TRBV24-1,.,CATSDPRDRAGTGELFF,TGTGCCACCAGTGACCCCCGGGACAGGGCGGGCACCGGGGAGCTGTTTTTT
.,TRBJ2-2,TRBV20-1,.,CSAQGGAQNTGELFF,TGCAGTGCCCAGGGGGGGGCGCAGAACACCGGGGAGCTGTTTTTT
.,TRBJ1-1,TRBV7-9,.,CASSLALAGEGTEAFF,TGTGCCAGCAGCTTAGCGCTGGCCGGAGAAGGGACTGAAGCTTTCTTT
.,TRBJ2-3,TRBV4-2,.,CASSQGRQGSTDTQYF,TGTGCCAGCAGCCAAGGAAGGCAGGGGAGCACAGATACGCAGTATTTT
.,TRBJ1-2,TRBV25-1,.,CASSSRNDGYTF,TGTGCCAGCAGTTCCAGGAATGATGGCTACACCTTC
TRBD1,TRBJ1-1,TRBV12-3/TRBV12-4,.,CASSVTGGAFF,TGTGCCAGCAGCGTGACAGGGGGAGCTTTCTTT